This TCR beta chain comes out of a study of shared T cell receptors in the human thymus. TCRdb's copy holds only in-frame clones and misses some; the assay was immunoSEQ multiplex PCR. The table lists under 850,000 clones, roughly 88% of them singletons. The V and J ends lost 4 bases and 3 bases, in that order; junction bases with no gene match: 3. The CDR3 runs to 15 residues. Germline V gives CDR1 SEHNR, CDR2 FQNEAQ (reference sequence). This sample also belongs to another study, concerning human thymus T cells.

J is TRBJ2-7 and V is TRBV7-9; TRBD2 agrees at 13 bases. This TCR was sampled from a boy under three years old with a congenital heart defect. The sequencing sample was made of thymocytes. As DNA, the CDR3 is TGTGCCAGCAGCTATGGGACTAGCGGGAACTACGAGCAGTACTTC. Translating it yields CASSYGTSGNYEQYF.